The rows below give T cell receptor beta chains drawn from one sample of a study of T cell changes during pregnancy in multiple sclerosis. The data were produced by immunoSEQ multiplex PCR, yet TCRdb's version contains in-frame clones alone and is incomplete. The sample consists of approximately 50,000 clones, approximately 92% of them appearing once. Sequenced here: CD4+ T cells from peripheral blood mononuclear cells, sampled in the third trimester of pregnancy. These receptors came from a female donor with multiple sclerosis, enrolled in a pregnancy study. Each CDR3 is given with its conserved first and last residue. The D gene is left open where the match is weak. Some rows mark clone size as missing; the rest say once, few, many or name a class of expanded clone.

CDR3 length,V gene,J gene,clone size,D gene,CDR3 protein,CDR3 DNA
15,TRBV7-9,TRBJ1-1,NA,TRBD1,CASSFSGQGNTEAFF,TGTGCCAGCAGCTTCTCGGGACAGGGGAACACTGAAGCTTTCTTT
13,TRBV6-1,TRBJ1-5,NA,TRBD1,CASSERGRQPQHF,TGTGCCAGCAGTGAAAGGGGGCGTCAGCCCCAGCATTTT
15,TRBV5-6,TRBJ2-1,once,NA,CASSLGDRSYNEQFF,TGTGCCAGCAGCCTAGGAGACAGGTCCTACAATGAGCAGTTCTTC
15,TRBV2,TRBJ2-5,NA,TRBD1,CASSTPDRGRETQYF,TGTGCCAGCAGTACACCGGACAGGGGGCGGGAGACCCAGTACTTC
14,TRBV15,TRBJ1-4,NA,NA,CATSRELMYEKLFF,TGTGCCACCAGCAGAGAGCTAATGTATGAAAAACTGTTTTTT
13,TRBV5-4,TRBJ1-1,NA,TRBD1,CAGRTGANTEAFF,TGTGCCGGCAGGACAGGGGCGAACACTGAAGCTTTCTTT
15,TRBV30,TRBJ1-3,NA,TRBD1,CAWSRDRGSGNTIYF,TGTGCCTGGAGTAGGGACAGGGGGTCCGGAAACACCATATATTTT
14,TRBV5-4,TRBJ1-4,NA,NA,CASSLGQEREKLFF,TGTGCCAGCAGCTTGGGACAGGAGAGGGAAAAACTGTTTTTT
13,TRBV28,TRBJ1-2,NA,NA,CASRLGTTYGYTF,TGTGCCAGCAGACTCGGGACAACCTATGGCTACACCTTC
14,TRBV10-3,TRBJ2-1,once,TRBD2,CAITMTSGRNEQFF,TGTGCCATCACCATGACTAGCGGGAGGAATGAGCAGTTCTTC
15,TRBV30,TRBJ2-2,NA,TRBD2,CAYRGLAGVTGELFF,TGTGCCTACAGGGGACTAGCGGGGGTCACCGGGGAGCTGTTTTTT
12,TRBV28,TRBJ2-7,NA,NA,CASRARTYEQYF,TGTGCCAGCAGGGCTCGAACCTACGAGCAGTACTTC
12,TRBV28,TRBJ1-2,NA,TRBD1,CASSLQGAGYTF,TGTGCCAGCAGTTTACAGGGGGCTGGCTACACCTTC
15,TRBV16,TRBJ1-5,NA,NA,CASSQSGQGNQPQHF,TGTGCCAGCAGCCAATCTGGGCAGGGCAATCAGCCCCAGCATTTT
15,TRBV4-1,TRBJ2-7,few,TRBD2,CASSLKTSGSYEQYF,TGCGCCAGCAGCTTGAAGACTAGCGGGTCCTACGAGCAGTACTTC
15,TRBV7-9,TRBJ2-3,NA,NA,CASSELPVPTDTQYF,TGTGCCAGCAGCGAACTTCCCGTTCCCACAGATACGCAGTATTTT
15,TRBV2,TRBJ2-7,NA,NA,CASSAPRVYSYEQYF,TGTGCCAGCAGTGCCCCCCGGGTGTACTCCTACGAGCAGTACTTC
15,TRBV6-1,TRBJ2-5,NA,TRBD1,CASSGDLQGRETQYF,TGTGCCAGCAGTGGGGATCTACAGGGGCGAGAGACCCAGTACTTC
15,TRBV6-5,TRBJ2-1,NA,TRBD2,CASSNLLAGTYEQFF,TGTGCCAGCAGTAACTTACTAGCGGGGACGTATGAGCAGTTCTTC
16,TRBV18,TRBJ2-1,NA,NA,CASSRVVGGSWNEQFF,TGTGCCAGCTCACGTGTGGTAGGAGGGTCTTGGAATGAGCAGTTCTTC
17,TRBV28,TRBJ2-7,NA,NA,CASSQPGQRSTSYEQYF,TGTGCCAGCAGCCAACCTGGACAGCGTAGTACCTCCTACGAGCAGTACTTC
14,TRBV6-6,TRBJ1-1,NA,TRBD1,CASTRTGGDGEAFF,TGTGCCAGCACCAGAACAGGGGGCGATGGTGAAGCTTTCTTT
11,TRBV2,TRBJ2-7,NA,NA,CASSAVYEQYF,TGTGCCAGCAGTGCTGTATACGAGCAGTACTTC
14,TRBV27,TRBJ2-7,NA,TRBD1,CASSLYRQGQEQYF,TGTGCCAGCAGTTTATATCGACAGGGCCAGGAGCAGTACTTC
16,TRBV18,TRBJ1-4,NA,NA,CASSPPVLRTNEKLFF,TGTGCCAGCTCACCACCGGTCCTTAGAACTAATGAAAAACTGTTTTTT
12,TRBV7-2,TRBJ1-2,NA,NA,CASSLGAGSYTF,TGTGCCAGCAGCTTAGGCGCAGGGTCCTACACCTTC
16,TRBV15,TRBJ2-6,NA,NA,CATSRELSSGANVLTF,TGTGCCACCAGCAGAGAACTGAGCTCTGGGGCCAACGTCCTGACTTTC
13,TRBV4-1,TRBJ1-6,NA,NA,CASSQDLVSPLHF,TGCGCCAGCAGCCAAGACCTAGTTTCACCCCTCCACTTT
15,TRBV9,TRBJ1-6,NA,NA,CASSVEGRKDSPLHF,TGTGCCAGCAGCGTAGAGGGGAGGAAGGATTCACCCCTCCACTTT
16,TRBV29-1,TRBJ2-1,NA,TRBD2,CSVGGGGSGPFYEQFF,TGCAGCGTTGGCGGTGGCGGTAGCGGGCCTTTCTATGAGCAGTTCTTC
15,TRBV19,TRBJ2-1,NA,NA,CASSKQGLRENEQFF,TGTGCCAGTAGTAAACAGGGTTTGCGGGAGAATGAGCAGTTCTTC
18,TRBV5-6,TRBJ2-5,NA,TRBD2,CASSLRTSGRMRQETQYF,TGTGCCAGCAGCTTGAGGACTAGCGGGAGAATGAGGCAAGAGACCCAGTACTTC
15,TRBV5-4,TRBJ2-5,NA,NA,CASSLKGVSEETQYF,TGTGCCAGCAGCTTGAAAGGTGTTAGCGAAGAGACCCAGTACTTC
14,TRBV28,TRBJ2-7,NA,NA,CASSLSRVRYEQYF,TGTGCCAGCAGTTTATCAAGAGTCCGGTACGAGCAGTACTTC
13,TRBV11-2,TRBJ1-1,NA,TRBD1,CASSFGQVEEAFF,TGTGCCAGCAGCTTTGGACAGGTTGAGGAAGCTTTCTTT
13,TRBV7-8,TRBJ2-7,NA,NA,CASSPGGPYEQYF,TGTGCCAGCAGCCCCGGGGGTCCCTACGAGCAGTACTTC
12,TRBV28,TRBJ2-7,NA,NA,CASSLFYYEQYF,TGTGCCAGCAGTTTATTCTACTACGAGCAGTACTTC
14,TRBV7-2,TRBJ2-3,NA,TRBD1,CASSADRGRDTQYF,TGTGCCAGCAGCGCCGACAGGGGGAGGGATACGCAGTATTTT
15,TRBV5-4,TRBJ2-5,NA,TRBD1,CASSLTRGYQETQYF,TGTGCCAGCAGCTTGACCAGGGGGTACCAAGAGACCCAGTACTTC
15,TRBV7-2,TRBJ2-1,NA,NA,CASSPQRGQGNEQFF,TGTGCCAGCAGCCCGCAGCGGGGTCAGGGGAATGAGCAGTTCTTC
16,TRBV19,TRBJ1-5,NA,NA,CASSTEQGYSNQPQHF,TGTGCCAGTAGTACGGAACAGGGATATAGCAATCAGCCCCAGCATTTT
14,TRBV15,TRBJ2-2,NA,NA,CATSREAYSGELFF,TGTGCCACCAGCAGAGAGGCTTATTCCGGGGAGCTGTTTTTT
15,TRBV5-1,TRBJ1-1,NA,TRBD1,CASSISWTGGTEAFF,TGCGCCAGCAGCATTTCTTGGACAGGGGGAACTGAAGCTTTCTTT
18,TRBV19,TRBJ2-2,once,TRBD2,CASSIGLAGRLNTGELFF,TGTGCCAGTAGTATAGGACTAGCGGGTCGACTGAACACCGGGGAGCTGTTTTTT